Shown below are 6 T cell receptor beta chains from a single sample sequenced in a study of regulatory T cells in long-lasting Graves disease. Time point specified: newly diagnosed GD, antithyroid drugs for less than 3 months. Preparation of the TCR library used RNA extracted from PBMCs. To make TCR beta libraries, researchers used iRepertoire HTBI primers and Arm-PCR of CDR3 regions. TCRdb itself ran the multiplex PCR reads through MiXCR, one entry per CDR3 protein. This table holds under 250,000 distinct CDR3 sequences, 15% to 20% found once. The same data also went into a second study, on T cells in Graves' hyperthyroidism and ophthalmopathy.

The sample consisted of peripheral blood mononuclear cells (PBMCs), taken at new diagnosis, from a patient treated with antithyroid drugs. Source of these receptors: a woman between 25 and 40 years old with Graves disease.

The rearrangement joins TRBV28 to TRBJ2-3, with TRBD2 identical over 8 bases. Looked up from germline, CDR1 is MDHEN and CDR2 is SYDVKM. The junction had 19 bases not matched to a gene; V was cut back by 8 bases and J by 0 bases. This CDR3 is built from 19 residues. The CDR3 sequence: CASPPRGLVEDASTDTQYF. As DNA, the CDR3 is TGTGCCAGCCCCCCTAGGGGACTAGTCGAGGATGCTAGCACAGATACGCAGTATTTT.

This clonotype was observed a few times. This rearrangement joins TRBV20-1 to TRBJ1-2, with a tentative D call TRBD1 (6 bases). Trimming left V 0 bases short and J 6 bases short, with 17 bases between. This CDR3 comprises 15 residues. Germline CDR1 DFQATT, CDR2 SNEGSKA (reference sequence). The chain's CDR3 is CSARESSTGIDGYTF. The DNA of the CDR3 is TGCAGTGCTAGAGAATCGAGCACAGGGATAGATGGCTACACCTTC.

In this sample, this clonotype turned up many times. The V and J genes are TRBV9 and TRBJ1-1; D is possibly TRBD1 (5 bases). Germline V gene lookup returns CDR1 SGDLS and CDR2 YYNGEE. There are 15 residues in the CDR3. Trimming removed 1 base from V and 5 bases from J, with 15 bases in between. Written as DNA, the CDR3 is TGTGCCAGCAGCGTAATTGCCGAGGGACCGACTGAAGCTTTCTTT. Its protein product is CASSVIAEGPTEAFF.

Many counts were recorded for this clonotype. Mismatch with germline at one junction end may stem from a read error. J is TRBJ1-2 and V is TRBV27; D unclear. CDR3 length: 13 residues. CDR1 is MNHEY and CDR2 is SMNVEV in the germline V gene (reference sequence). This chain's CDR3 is CASSLSGNYGYTF. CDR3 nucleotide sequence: TGTGCCAGCAGCTTATCGGGGAACTATGGCTACACCTTC.

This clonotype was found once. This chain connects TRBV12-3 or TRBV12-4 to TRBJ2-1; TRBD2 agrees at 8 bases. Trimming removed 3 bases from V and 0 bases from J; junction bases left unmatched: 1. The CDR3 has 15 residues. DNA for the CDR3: TGTGCCAGCAGTTTCGCGGGAGGCTCCTACAATGAGCAGTTCTTC. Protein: CASSFAGGSYNEQFF.

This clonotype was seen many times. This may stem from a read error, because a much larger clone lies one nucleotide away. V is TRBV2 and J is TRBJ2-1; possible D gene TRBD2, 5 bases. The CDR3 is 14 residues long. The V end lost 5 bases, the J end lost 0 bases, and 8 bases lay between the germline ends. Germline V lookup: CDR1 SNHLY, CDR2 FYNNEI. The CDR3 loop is CASSNGNSYNEQFF. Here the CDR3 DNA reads TGTGCCAGCAGTAACGGGAACTCCTACAATGAGCAGTTCTTC.